These T cell receptor beta chains were read from a single sample in a study of molecular identifiers for immune sequencing clone quantification. One entry per CDR3 protein, called by TCRdb with MiXCR from the PCR reads. The table includes about 510,000 distinct CDR3 sequences, around 23% detected once. The source material was naive CD8+ T cells from blood, with Jurkat cell RNA spiked in. These TCRs come from a human donor in good health. Some libraries in this study had Jurkat cell RNA spiked in. Both conserved end residues are part of each CDR3. A D gene is named only where the DNA matches it firmly. Expanded clones are given a class, and other clones once, few, many or no size at all.

j_call | v_call | d_call | clone_size | cdr3_nt | cdr3_aa
TRBJ2-1 | TRBV9 | TRBD2 | NA | TGTGCCAGCAGCGTAGCTAGCGGGGGTTCTCTCGATGAGCAGTTCTTC | CASSVASGGSLDEQFF
TRBJ2-7 | TRBV9 | NA | few | TGTGCCAGCACCTTGGGGGCGGGTGATCCCGGCGAGCAGTACTTC | CASTLGAGDPGEQYF
TRBJ1-3 | TRBV27 | NA | many | TGTGCCAGCAGTTTATGGCGGGGAAACACCATATATTTT | CASSLWRGNTIYF
TRBJ2-5 | TRBV14 | TRBD2 | NA | TGTGCCAGCAGCCTATTATCTAGCGGGGGGAAAGAGACCCAGTACTTC | CASSLLSSGGKETQYF
TRBJ2-7 | TRBV12-3/TRBV12-4 | NA | few | TGTGCCAGCAGTTTTGTTAACGAGCAGTACTTC | CASSFVNEQYF
TRBJ1-5 | TRBV28 | TRBD1 | few | TGTGCCAGCAGTCGAGGACAGGGTAATCAGCCCCAGCATTTT | CASSRGQGNQPQHF
TRBJ2-1 | TRBV20-1 | TRBD2 | few | TGCAGTGCAAGGACTAGCGGGTACGGCAATGAGCAGTTCTTC | CSARTSGYGNEQFF
TRBJ2-7 | TRBV6-5 | NA | few | TGTGCCAGCAGTTACTCGCGGGCAGGGGCCCTTTTCGCGTACGAGCAGTACTTC | CASSYSRAGALFAYEQYF
TRBJ2-2 | TRBV29-1 | NA | many | TGCAGCGTTGAAGACGGACAATCGGAGGAGCTGTTTTTT | CSVEDGQSEELFF
TRBJ1-2 | TRBV3-1 | TRBD1 | NA | TGTGCCAGCAGCCAGAAAGGACAGGTACACTATGGCTACACCTTC | CASSQKGQVHYGYTF
TRBJ2-3 | TRBV4-2 | TRBD2 | many | TGTGCCAGCAGCCAAAATGGACTAGCGGGAGGCACAGATACGCAGTATTTT | CASSQNGLAGGTDTQYF
TRBJ1-6 | TRBV2 | NA | NA | TGTACCAGCAGAGATCATACGGTTTATAATTCACCCCTCCACTTT | CTSRDHTVYNSPLHF
TRBJ2-7 | TRBV6-2/TRBV6-3 | NA | NA | TGTGCCAGCAGTGATGGGACTGGCTACTACGAGCAGTACTTC | CASSDGTGYYEQYF
TRBJ1-2 | TRBV7-2 | NA | few | TGTGCCAGCAGCCCCGGCGGGCCTAACTATGGCTACACCTTC | CASSPGGPNYGYTF
TRBJ2-7 | TRBV28 | NA | many | TGTGCCAGCAGTTCACAGGACCGAACGACCGCCTACGAGCAGTACTTC | CASSSQDRTTAYEQYF
TRBJ2-5 | TRBV27 | NA | NA | TGTGCCAGCAGTTTATCCCCAACAGGGTCCCAAGAGACCCAGTACTTC | CASSLSPTGSQETQYF
TRBJ2-7 | TRBV4-3 | TRBD2 | few | TGCGCCAGCAGCCAGGGACTAGAGGAATCCGAGCAGTACTTC | CASSQGLEESEQYF
TRBJ2-7 | TRBV30 | NA | NA | TGTGCCTGGAGTGTCGTGGGGGGCTACGAGCAGTACTTC | CAWSVVGGYEQYF
TRBJ1-2 | TRBV20-1 | NA | NA | TGCAGTGCTTCCAGGGAGAGGGATTCTGACTATGGCTACACCTTC | CSASRERDSDYGYTF
TRBJ1-6 | TRBV25-1 | NA | NA | TGTGCCGGCAGTGGAACAGGGTTTAGTTCACCCCTCCACTTT | CAGSGTGFSSPLHF
TRBJ1-1 | TRBV7-9 | NA | many | TGTGCCAGCAGCCACCAGAAAAACAGAGAAGCTTTCTTT | CASSHQKNREAFF
TRBJ2-3 | TRBV11-2 | NA | NA | TGTGCCAGCAGCTTAGATTCGGGAGATACGCAGTATTTT | CASSLDSGDTQYF
TRBJ2-1 | TRBV11-2 | NA | few | TGTGCCAGCAGCTCAACTAATCGGGGGTTTTACAATGAGCAGTTCTTC | CASSSTNRGFYNEQFF
TRBJ2-6 | TRBV19 | NA | NA | TGTGCCAGTAGTATCTCAGGTGCTGGGGCCAACGTCCTGACTTTC | CASSISGAGANVLTF
TRBJ2-7 | TRBV7-9 | TRBD2 | NA | TGTGCCAGCGAACTAGCGGTCTCCTACGAGCAGTACTTC | CASELAVSYEQYF
TRBJ2-2 | TRBV5-1 | NA | many | TGCGCCAGCAGCTTCGGGGAACGAACCGGGGAGCTGTTTTTT | CASSFGERTGELFF
TRBJ1-3 | TRBV29-1 | NA | few | TGCAGCGTTGCTCCAGCCACTGGAAACACCATATATTTT | CSVAPATGNTIYF
TRBJ2-6 | TRBV7-9 | TRBD2 | many | TGTGCCAGCAGCCCCGGGGGGACTGGGGCCAACGTCCTGACTTTC | CASSPGGTGANVLTF
TRBJ1-1 | TRBV7-9 | NA | NA | TGTGCCAGCAGCTTAGCCGGGGGGGAGCAAGCTTTCTTT | CASSLAGGEQAFF
TRBJ1-2 | TRBV20-1 | NA | NA | TGCAGTGCTAGAGATTGGGAAGGGACTAACTATGGCTACACCTTC | CSARDWEGTNYGYTF
TRBJ2-1 | TRBV28 | TRBD2 | NA | TGTGCCAGCAGTTTATCTAGCGGAATTTACAATGAGCAGTTCTTC | CASSLSSGIYNEQFF
TRBJ2-3 | TRBV7-2 | TRBD2 | few | TGTGCCAGCAGCTCGGGGCTTGGTTCGGCGGGGGATCCCATAGATACGCAGTATTTT | CASSSGLGSAGDPIDTQYF
TRBJ2-5 | TRBV6-5 | TRBD2 | NA | TGTGCCAGCAGTTACGCCGGGACTAACCAAGAGACCCAGTACTTC | CASSYAGTNQETQYF
TRBJ1-5 | TRBV12-3/TRBV12-4 | NA | many | TGTGCCAGCACCGACAGTCTATATAGCAATCAGCCCCAGCATTTT | CASTDSLYSNQPQHF
TRBJ2-2 | TRBV5-4 | NA | NA | TGTGCCAGCAGCTCGGGACTGAACACCGTGGAGCTGTTTTTT | CASSSGLNTVELFF
TRBJ2-3 | TRBV5-6 | TRBD1 | once | TGTGCCAGCAGCTTGGACCTTGCTAGGACAGGGTTCACAGATACGCGGTATTTT | CASSLDLARTGFTDTRYF
TRBJ2-5 | TRBV20-1 | NA | NA | TGCAGTGCTAGCGATCAAGGACAGTCCGGGACCCAGTACTTC | CSASDQGQSGTQYF
TRBJ2-7 | TRBV4-1 | NA | NA | TGCGCCAGCAGCCCTCTGCCGGGGGACCGGCAGTACTTC | CASSPLPGDRQYF
TRBJ2-7 | TRBV20-1 | NA | NA | TGCAGTGCTAGAGGGGTCAGGGAGGCCTACTACGAGCAGTACTTC | CSARGVREAYYEQYF
TRBJ2-5 | TRBV14 | TRBD1 | many | TGTGCCAGCAGCCAACCTGGGACAGGACAAGAGACCCAGTACTTC | CASSQPGTGQETQYF
TRBJ1-5 | TRBV19 | NA | few | TGTGCCAGTAGCGGGGGGCAGCCCCAGCATTTT | CASSGGQPQHF
TRBJ2-1 | TRBV10-3 | TRBD2 | NA | TGTGCCATCAGTGATAGCGGGGGGCTAGAGACCCAGTTCTTC | CAISDSGGLETQFF
TRBJ2-7 | TRBV5-1 | NA | many | TGCGCCAGCAGCTCTGGGGTTGTGACCTACGAGCAGTACTTC | CASSSGVVTYEQYF
TRBJ1-1 | TRBV7-9 | NA | many | TGTGCCAGCAGCTCGCATGGAACGAGCACCACTGAAGCTTTCTTT | CASSSHGTSTTEAFF
TRBJ2-6 | TRBV6-6 | NA | many | TGTGCCAGCAGTGCACTGGATTCTGGGGCCAACGTCCTGACTTTC | CASSALDSGANVLTF
TRBJ2-7 | TRBV27 | TRBD1 | NA | TGTGCCAGCCACCCCAATTCGCCGGGACAGACCTACGAGCAGTACTTC | CASHPNSPGQTYEQYF
TRBJ1-1 | TRBV3-1 | NA | few | TGTGCCAGCAGCCAAGATTTCGGGGGTTATACTGAAGCTTTCTTT | CASSQDFGGYTEAFF
TRBJ1-5 | TRBV6-5 | NA | NA | TGTGCCAGCGGGCCGGATAGCAATCAGCCCCAGCATTTT | CASGPDSNQPQHF
TRBJ2-3 | TRBV6-2/TRBV6-3 | NA | many | TGTGCCAGCAGTGAGCGGGTTAGCACAGATACGCAGTATTTT | CASSERVSTDTQYF
TRBJ2-2 | TRBV11-2 | TRBD2 | NA | TGTGCCAGCGGCGCGGGACTAGCGGGGACCACCGGGGAGCTGTTTTTT | CASGAGLAGTTGELFF
TRBJ1-2 | TRBV4-1 | NA | few | TGCGCCAGCAGCCAAGAGTACGGGGCCTATGGCTACACCTTC | CASSQEYGAYGYTF
TRBJ2-2 | TRBV6-5 | NA | NA | TGTGCCAGCAGTGAGCGGACCGGGGAGCTGTTTTTT | CASSERTGELFF
TRBJ2-3 | TRBV5-1 | NA | once | TGCGCCAGCAGCTTGCTGGCCCTAGCGTCAGATACGCAGTATTTT | CASSLLALASDTQYF
TRBJ2-2 | TRBV9 | NA | few | TGTGCCAGCAGCGTAGTCGGATATAGTAGCAGCGGGGAGCTGTTTTTT | CASSVVGYSSSGELFF
TRBJ2-2 | TRBV7-8 | TRBD1 | NA | TGTGCCAGCAGCTCACAATACAGGGGGCGATTTCTGAACACCGGGGAGCTGTTTTTT | CASSSQYRGRFLNTGELFF
TRBJ1-5 | TRBV27 | NA | many | TGTGCCAGCAGTTACGCAGGGACCAATCAGCCCCAGCATTTT | CASSYAGTNQPQHF
TRBJ2-2 | TRBV5-1 | NA | few | TGCGCCAGCAGCTTGGTACGGGACGGCGGGGAGCTGTTTTTT | CASSLVRDGGELFF
TRBJ2-1 | TRBV5-6 | NA | NA | TGTGCCAGCAGCTTGGAGACATCGAGCTCCTACAATGAGCAGTTCTTC | CASSLETSSSYNEQFF
TRBJ2-7 | TRBV27 | TRBD2 | NA | TGTGCCAGCAGTTTATCGACGGCGGGAGGATACGAGCAGTACTTC | CASSLSTAGGYEQYF